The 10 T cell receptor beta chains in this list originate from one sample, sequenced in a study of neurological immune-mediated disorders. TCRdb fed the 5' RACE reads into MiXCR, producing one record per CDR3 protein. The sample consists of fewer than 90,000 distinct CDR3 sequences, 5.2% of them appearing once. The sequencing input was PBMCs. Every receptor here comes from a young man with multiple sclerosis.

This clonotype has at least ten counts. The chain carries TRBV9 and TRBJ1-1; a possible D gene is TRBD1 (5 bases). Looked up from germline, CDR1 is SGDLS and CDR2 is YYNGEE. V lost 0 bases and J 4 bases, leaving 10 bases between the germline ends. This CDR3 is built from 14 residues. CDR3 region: CASSVETRGTEAFF. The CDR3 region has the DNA TGTGCCAGCAGCGTAGAGACGAGGGGCACTGAAGCTTTCTTT.

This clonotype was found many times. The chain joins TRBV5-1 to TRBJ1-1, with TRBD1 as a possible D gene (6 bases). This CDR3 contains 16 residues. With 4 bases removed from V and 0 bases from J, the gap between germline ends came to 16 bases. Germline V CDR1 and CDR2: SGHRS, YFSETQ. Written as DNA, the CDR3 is TGCGCCAGCAGCCTTCAGACAGGTCTTGTGAACACTGAAGCTTTCTTT. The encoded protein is CASSLQTGLVNTEAFF.

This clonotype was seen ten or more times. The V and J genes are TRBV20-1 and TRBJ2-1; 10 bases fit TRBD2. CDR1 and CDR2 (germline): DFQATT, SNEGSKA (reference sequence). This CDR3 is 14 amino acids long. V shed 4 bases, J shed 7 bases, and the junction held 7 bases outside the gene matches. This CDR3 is CSATLAGAVNEQFF. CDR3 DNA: TGCAGTGCTACCCTAGCGGGGGCGGTGAATGAGCAGTTCTTC.

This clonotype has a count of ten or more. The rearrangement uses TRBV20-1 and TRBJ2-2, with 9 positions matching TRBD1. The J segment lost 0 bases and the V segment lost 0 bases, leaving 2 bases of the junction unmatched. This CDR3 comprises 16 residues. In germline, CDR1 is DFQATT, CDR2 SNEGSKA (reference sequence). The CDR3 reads CSARDRQGANTGELFF. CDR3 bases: TGCAGTGCTAGAGACCGACAGGGGGCGAACACCGGGGAGCTGTTTTTT.

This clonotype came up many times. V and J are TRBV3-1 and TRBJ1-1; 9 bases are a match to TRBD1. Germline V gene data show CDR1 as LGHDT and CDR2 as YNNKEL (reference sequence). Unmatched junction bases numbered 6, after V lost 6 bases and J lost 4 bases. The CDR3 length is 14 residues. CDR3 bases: TGTGCCAGCAGTTACAGGGGGCCTGTCACTGAAGCTTTCTTT. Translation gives CASSYRGPVTEAFF.

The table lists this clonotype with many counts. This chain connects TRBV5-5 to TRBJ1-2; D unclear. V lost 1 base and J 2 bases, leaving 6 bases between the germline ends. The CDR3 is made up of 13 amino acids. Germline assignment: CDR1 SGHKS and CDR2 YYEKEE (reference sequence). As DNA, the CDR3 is TGTGCCAGCAGCTTGAGGCAGAACTATGGCTACACCTTC. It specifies CASSLRQNYGYTF.

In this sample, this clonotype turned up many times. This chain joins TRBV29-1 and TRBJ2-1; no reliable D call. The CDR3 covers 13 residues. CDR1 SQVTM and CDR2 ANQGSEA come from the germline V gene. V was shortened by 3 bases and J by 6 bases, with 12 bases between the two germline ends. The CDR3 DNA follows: TGCAGCGTTGATGACGTTCGGACCAATGAGCAGTTCTTC. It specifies CSVDDVRTNEQFF.

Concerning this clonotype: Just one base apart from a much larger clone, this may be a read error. CDR3: CASSIPPSGAFF. CDR3 DNA: TGTGCCAGCAGCATCCCTCCCAGTGGGGCTTTCTTT. The chain has TRBV7-3 and TRBJ1-1; unclear D gene. The CDR3 has 12 residues. The germline CDR1 and CDR2 sequences are SGHTA and FQGTGA. Trimming removed 5 bases at V and 11 bases at J, with 15 bases between.

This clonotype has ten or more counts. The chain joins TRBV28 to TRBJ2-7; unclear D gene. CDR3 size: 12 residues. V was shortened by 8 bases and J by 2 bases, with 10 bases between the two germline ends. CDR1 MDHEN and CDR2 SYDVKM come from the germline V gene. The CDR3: CASLRAPYEQYF. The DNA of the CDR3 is TGTGCCAGCTTGAGAGCCCCCTACGAGCAGTACTTC.

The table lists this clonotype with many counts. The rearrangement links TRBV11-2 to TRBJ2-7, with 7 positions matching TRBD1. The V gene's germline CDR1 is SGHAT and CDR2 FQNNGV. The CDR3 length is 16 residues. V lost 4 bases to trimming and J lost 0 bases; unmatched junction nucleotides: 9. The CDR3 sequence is CASSYTRDSSSYEQYF. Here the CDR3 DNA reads TGTGCCAGCAGCTACACCCGGGACAGTAGCTCCTACGAGCAGTACTTC.